This T cell receptor (beta chain) was captured by sequencing in a study of identical twins. General study findings and limits: Weaker excess sharing between twins was seen in beta out-of-frame sequences.

With respect to this clonotype: Its antigen is not known.

Germline CDR1 reads SQVTM; CDR2 reads ANQGSEA. V lost 3 bases and J 3 bases, leaving 15 bases between the germline ends. CDR3 length equals 14 residues. Donors uniformly comprised healthy Caucasians. TCRdb passed the 5' RACE reads through MiXCR, listing each CDR3 protein once. The sample contains fewer than 800,000 distinct CDR3 sequences, less than 9% of which appear only once. These same records also appear under a second study, on yellow fever vaccine responses in identical twins.

The V and J genes are TRBV29-1 and TRBJ2-7; D may correspond to TRBD1 or TRBD2 (5 bases each). The TCR originated in a woman aged 18 to 35 in good health. Material for sequencing was PBMCs. For the CDR3, the DNA is TGCAGCGTTGAGGCCTCCGGGACCCTCTACGAGCAGTACTTC. This sequence encodes CSVEASGTLYEQYF.